This TCR beta chain emerged from a study of T cells in narcolepsy. Study results and limitations: Reportedly, autoreactive clonotypes were serially detected in patients' blood but not controls'.

Trimming took off 1 base at V and 9 bases at J, with 13 bases between the two ends. Per the germline V gene, CDR1 is SGHVS and CDR2 is FNYEAQ. The CDR3 spans 14 residues. TCRdb's copy holds only in-frame clones and misses some; the assay was immunoSEQ multiplex PCR. The repertoire holds tens of thousands of clones, with 88% as singletons. Details on this clone: No antigen is known for it.

The sample comprised CD45RA- memory CD4+ T cells from PBMCs. The chain uses TRBV7-6 and TRBJ1-5; possibly TRBD1 for D (5 bases). The clonotype was recovered from a human donor with narcolepsy. CDR3 nucleotides: TGTGCCAGCAGCTTAGGGCAGCTTACAGGGCCCCAGCATTTT. Its protein product is CASSLGQLTGPQHF. The full variable domain, with the rest looked up from reference TRBV7-6 and TRBJ1-5, is GAGVSQSPRYKVTKRGQDVALRCDPISGHVSLYWYRQALGQGPEFLTYFNYEAQQDKSGLPNDRFSAERPEGSISTLTIQRTEQRDSAMYRCASSLGQLTGPQHFGDGTRLSIL.